This entry describes one T cell receptor (beta chain). Its target is not known. These data are taken from a study of OX40 agonist ivuxolimab in advanced cancers. Clones were sequenced by immunoSEQ multiplex PCR, and TCRdb holds only the in-frame ones, with some missing. Of tens of thousands of clones in the sample, about 90% are singletons; the top ten hold 1.5% to 2%. J lost 3 bases, V lost 7 bases, and 7 bases had no gene match. From germline, CDR1 is MNHNY and CDR2 SVGAGI (reference sequence). CDR3 length: 14 residues. Overall study findings and caveats: Clonal expansion was seen in CD4+ and CD8+ blood T cells by week 6 at 0.1 to 3.0 mg/kg.

The receptor comes from an adult with an advanced solid tumor such as melanoma, head and neck, liver or kidney cancer. Here the sequenced sample was CD4+ or CD8+ T cells sorted from blood, taken in a trial of the OX40 agonist ivuxolimab. The V and J genes are TRBV6-6 and TRBJ2-7; 9 bases agree with TRBD1. CDR3 coding DNA: TGTGCCAGCAAGGGGGGGGGACAGGGCTACGAGCAGTACTTC. As protein: CASKGGGQGYEQYF.